This T cell receptor beta chain is from a study of blood T cell repertoires in COVID-19. Study-level background: Sites in the United States, Italy and Spain provided acute and convalescent COVID-19 samples. In each case, the material was cDNA or gDNA derived from T cells, B-cell-depleted T cells, or PBMCs.

Per the original methods: Amplification from reference gene primers served as the basis for estimated nucleated cell counts. Assay used: immunoSEQ multiplex PCR; TCRdb lists only in-frame clones, some missing. Clonal size and the V and J genes are those of that table, whereas D and trimming came from the DNA. The sample yields just under 20,000 clones, 85% to 95% seen once. The sample holds one count of this clone. Sequenced input: peripheral blood. The origin of this receptor is a woman aged 50 to 60 with active COVID-19.

As DNA, the CDR3 is TGCGCCAGCAGTCAATCTCTGGACAGGGACGCCGGGGAGCTGTTTTTT. It codes for CASSQSLDRDAGELFF. The chain recombines TRBV23-1 with TRBJ2-2, with 8 bases fitting TRBD1. TRBV23-1 is an ORF, with its function uncertain. The trim removed 0 bases at V and 6 bases at J, leaving 6 bases unmatched. The CDR3 has 16 amino acids.